One and the same sample provided the 19 T cell receptor beta chains below, sequenced in a study of OX40 agonist ivuxolimab in advanced cancers. Produced via immunoSEQ multiplex PCR; TCRdb's table is partial and in-frame only. This table holds roughly 26,000 clones, 76% found once. Source: CD4+ or CD8+ T cells sorted from blood, taken in a trial of the OX40 agonist ivuxolimab. These receptors were obtained from an adult with an advanced solid tumor such as melanoma, head and neck, liver or kidney cancer.

The chain joins TRBV10-1 to TRBJ1-5; D remains unclear. Germline loops: CDR1 WNHNN, CDR2 SYGVQD (reference sequence). The CDR3 runs 13 residues. The V end was cut by 2 bases, the J end by 5 bases, with 7 bases between. The CDR3 region has the DNA TGCGCCAGCAGTGAGGGTGGGTATCAGCCCCAGCATTTT. Protein product: CASSEGGYQPQHF.

The chain combines TRBV5-6 with TRBJ2-3, with 9 bases that match TRBD2. After removal of 1 base from V and 13 bases from J, the junction contained 4 bases not matched to a gene. There are 12 residues in the CDR3. The germline CDR1 and CDR2 sequences are SGHDT and YYEEEE. The CDR3: CASSLKSSGEYF. Here the CDR3 DNA reads TGTGCCAGCAGCTTGAAGTCTAGCGGGGAGTATTTT.

V is TRBV11-1 and J is TRBJ2-1, with a tentative D call TRBD2 (5 bases). CDR1 is SGHAT, CDR2 FQDESV, per germline (reference sequence). The CDR3 extends over 15 amino acids. V lost 5 bases and J lost 4, with 15 bases in between. This chain's CDR3 is CASSVQRRSYNEQFF. In nucleotides, the CDR3 is TGTGCCAGCAGCGTACAGCGGAGATCGTACAATGAGCAGTTCTTC.

The chain links TRBV7-9 to TRBJ1-5, with unresolved D. The CDR3 is 13 residues long. Trimming took 4 bases from V and 4 from J, leaving 8 bases between them. Germline V CDR1 and CDR2: SEHNR, FQNEAQ (reference sequence). The CDR3 is CASSSSGNQPQHF. The CDR3 DNA follows: TGTGCCAGCAGCTCGTCTGGAAATCAGCCCCAGCATTTT.

This chain joins TRBV5-4 and TRBJ2-5, with D tentatively TRBD2 (6 bases). The germline V and J ends were trimmed by 6 bases and 4 bases, with 19 bases remaining between them. In germline, CDR1 is SGHNT, CDR2 YYREEE (reference sequence). The CDR3 is 15 residues long. CDR3 sequence (DNA): TGTGCCAGCACCAATTGGGGCGGGGAAGGAGAGACCCAGTACTTC. Translated: CASTNWGGEGETQYF.

The genes are TRBV2 and TRBJ2-1; possibly TRBD2 for D (6 bases). Trimming stripped 4 bases from V and 1 base from J, with 11 bases between. Germline-derived CDR1 and CDR2 are SNHLY and FYNNEI. The CDR3 sequence is 15 residues long. CDR3 coding DNA: TGTGCCAGCAGTGTGTGGGGGGAGTCCTACAATGAGCAGTTCTTC. Translated: CASSVWGESYNEQFF.

The gene calls are TRBV10-3 and TRBJ2-6; D perhaps matches TRBD1 (5 bases). V was trimmed by 6 bases and J by 4 bases, leaving 13 bases between them. Per the germline V gene, CDR1 is ENHRY and CDR2 is SYGVKD. The CDR3 totals 15 residues. The CDR3 loop reads CAISSGFAGANVLTF. As DNA, the CDR3 is TGTGCCATCAGCTCAGGGTTCGCCGGGGCCAACGTCCTGACTTTC.

V and J are TRBV18 and TRBJ2-3; the D gene is possibly TRBD1 (6 bases). In germline, CDR1 is KGHSH, CDR2 LQKENI. The V end was cut by 4 bases, the J end by 3 bases, with 8 bases between. The CDR3 totals 13 residues. The CDR3 bases are TGTGCCAGCTCACGAGGGGGTACAGATACGCAGTATTTT. It yields the protein CASSRGGTDTQYF.

Only one count was recorded for this clone. The CDR3 DNA reads TGCGCCAGCAGCTTCCTCTACGAGCAGTACTTC. This codes for CASSFLYEQYF. J is TRBJ2-7 and V is TRBV5-1; D remains unclear. V was trimmed by 2 bases and J by 3 bases, leaving 3 bases between them. The CDR3 is 11 residues long. Germline-derived CDR1 and CDR2 are SGHRS and YFSETQ.

There are a few counts of this clone. The CDR3 DNA reads TGTGCCAGCAGCCAGGGACAGGGGAACCAAGAGACCCAGTACTTC. Translated: CASSQGQGNQETQYF. This chain joins TRBV7-9 and TRBJ2-5; 10 nucleotides agree with TRBD1. Germline-derived CDR1 and CDR2 are SEHNR and FQNEAQ (reference sequence). Trimming took 5 bases from V and 0 from J; bases not matched to a gene: 3. There are 15 residues in the CDR3.

The rearrangement uses TRBV5-4 and TRBJ2-3; 9 bases match TRBD1. Germline CDR1 is SGHNT and CDR2 is YYREEE (reference sequence). This CDR3 is built from 15 residues. V trimming: 0 bases; J trimming: 1 base; junction bases outside the gene matches: 0. This CDR3 reads CASSLGTGGTDTQYF. Here the CDR3 DNA reads TGTGCCAGCAGCTTGGGGACAGGGGGCACAGATACGCAGTATTTT.

This clone has just a few counts. The V call is TRBV14, the J call TRBJ1-2; D is unresolved. V lost 4 bases and J 10 bases, leaving 13 bases between the germline ends. Germline CDR1 and CDR2: SGHDN and FVKESK. The CDR3 loop spans 12 amino acids. The CDR3, as DNA: TGTGCCAGCAGCCGGGCCTCTACATCCTACACCTTC. It encodes CASSRASTSYTF.

The genes are TRBV10-3 and TRBJ1-5; D remains ambiguous. CDR1 is ENHRY and CDR2 is SYGVKD in the germline V gene. V was trimmed by 0 bases and J by 5 bases, leaving 5 bases between them. The CDR3 has 13 amino acids. CDR3: CAISESMDQPQHF. DNA of the CDR3: TGTGCCATCAGTGAGTCCATGGATCAGCCCCAGCATTTT.

This clone was found a few times. The chain employs TRBV7-2 and TRBJ1-1; D call uncertain. The CDR3 has 19 residues. The V end was cut by 4 bases, the J end by 0 bases, with 24 bases between. The germline V gene has CDR1 SGHTA and CDR2 FQGNSA. CDR3 amino acids: CASSSPAKGPRVMNTEAFF. For the CDR3, the DNA is TGTGCCAGCAGCTCCCCCGCGAAGGGTCCTCGAGTCATGAACACTGAAGCTTTCTTT.

The chain couples TRBV30 to TRBJ1-4, with 8 nucleotides matching TRBD1. Germline CDR1 GTSNPN, CDR2 SVGIG (reference sequence). After removal of 7 bases from V and 7 bases from J, the junction contained 5 bases not matched to a gene. This CDR3 contains 12 residues. In DNA form, the CDR3 reads TGTGCCTACGACAGGGGTGGTGAAAAACTGTTTTTT. This translates into CAYDRGGEKLFF.

The V gene is TRBV11-2, the J gene TRBJ2-5, with unresolved D. The germline V gene encodes CDR1 SGHAT and CDR2 FQNNGV. The CDR3 sequence is 13 residues long. The ends were cut back, 3 bases at V and 5 bases at J, with 10 bases in the middle. For the CDR3, the DNA is TGTGCCAGCAGCTTTTTATATGTCGAGACCCAGTACTTC. Its protein product is CASSFLYVETQYF.

About this clone itself: The same CDR3 can be traced to other DNA sequences in this sample. The chain has TRBV9 and TRBJ2-5; TRBD2 might be the D (6 bases). The CDR3 runs 13 residues. V shed 4 bases and J shed 5 bases, with 12 bases lying between them. Germline loops: CDR1 SGDLS, CDR2 YYNGEE. DNA of the CDR3: TGTGCCAGCAGCCTAACACGGGGGGAGACCCAGTACTTC. It encodes CASSLTRGETQYF.

The genes are TRBV5-1 and TRBJ2-1; D might be TRBD1 (6 bases). Germline V CDR1 and CDR2: SGHRS, YFSETQ. The CDR3 runs 16 residues. V dropped 4 bases and J dropped 0 bases, with 14 bases sitting between them. The CDR3: CASSPTGSSSYNEQFF. DNA for the CDR3: TGCGCCAGCAGCCCGACAGGTTCTAGCTCCTACAATGAGCAGTTCTTC.

This clone was recorded once. CDR3 sequence reads: CASEKSTDTQYF. In DNA form, the CDR3 reads TGTGCCAGCGAGAAGTCCACAGATACGCAGTATTTT. This chain connects TRBV7-9 to TRBJ2-3; D remains unclear. V shed 8 bases and J shed 2 bases, with 8 bases lying between them. From germline, CDR1 is SEHNR and CDR2 FQNEAQ (reference sequence). The CDR3 has 12 amino acids.